This record concerns one T cell receptor beta chain sequence. The data originate from a study of blood T cell repertoires in COVID-19. Study at large: Acute-phase and convalescent COVID-19 samples originated in the United States, Italy and Spain. Sources were T cells, B-cell-depleted T cells, or PBMCs; the material itself was cDNA or gDNA.

Authors' processing steps: Amplifying reference gene primers gave estimates of nucleated cell counts. Measured with immunoSEQ multiplex PCR; TCRdb has only the in-frame clones, and not every one. D and trimming were read from the DNA, whereas the V and J calls and clone size are those reported in that table. The profile shows under 200,000 clones, roughly nine tenths of them singletons. The CDR3 spans 13 residues. Trimming took off 5 bases at V and 4 bases at J, with 11 bases between the two ends. Germline lookup yields CDR1 MNHEY and CDR2 SVGEGT. V gene TRBV6-2 or TRBV6-3 combines with J gene TRBJ1-2, with no clear D. Sequencing was carried out using peripheral blood. This TCR was sampled from a woman aged 55-75 years with COVID-19, enrolled during active disease. The CDR3 coding sequence is TGTGCCAGCAGTAATCGACACCGCTATGGCTACACCTTC. Translated, it gives CASSNRHRYGYTF.